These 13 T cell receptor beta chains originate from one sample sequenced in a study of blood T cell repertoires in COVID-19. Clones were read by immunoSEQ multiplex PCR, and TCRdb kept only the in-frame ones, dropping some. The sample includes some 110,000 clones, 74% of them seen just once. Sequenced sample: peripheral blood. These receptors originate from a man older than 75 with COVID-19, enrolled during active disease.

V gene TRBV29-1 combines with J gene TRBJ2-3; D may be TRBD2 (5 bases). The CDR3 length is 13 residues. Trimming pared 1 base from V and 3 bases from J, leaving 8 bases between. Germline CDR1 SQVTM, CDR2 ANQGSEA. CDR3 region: CSVEGERTDTQYF. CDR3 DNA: TGCAGCGTTGAAGGGGAGAGAACAGATACGCAGTATTTT.

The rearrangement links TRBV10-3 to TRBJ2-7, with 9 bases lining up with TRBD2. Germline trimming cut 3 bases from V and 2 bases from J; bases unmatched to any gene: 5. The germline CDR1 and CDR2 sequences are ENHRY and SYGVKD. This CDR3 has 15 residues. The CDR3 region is CAISDVGTSTYEQYF. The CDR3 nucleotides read TGTGCCATCAGTGATGTAGGGACTAGCACCTACGAGCAGTACTTC.

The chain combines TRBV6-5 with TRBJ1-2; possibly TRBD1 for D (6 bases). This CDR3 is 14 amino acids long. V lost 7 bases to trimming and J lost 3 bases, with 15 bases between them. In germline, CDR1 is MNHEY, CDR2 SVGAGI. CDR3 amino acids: CASTSRAGDYGYTF. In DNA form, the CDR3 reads TGTGCCAGCACCTCAAGGGCAGGGGACTATGGCTACACCTTC.

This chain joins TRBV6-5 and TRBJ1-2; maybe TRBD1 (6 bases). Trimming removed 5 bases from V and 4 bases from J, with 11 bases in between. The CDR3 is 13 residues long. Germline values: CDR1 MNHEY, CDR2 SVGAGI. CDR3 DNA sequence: TGTGCCAGCAGTCAACAGGGATCCTATGGCTACACCTTC. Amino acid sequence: CASSQQGSYGYTF.

In DNA, the CDR3 is TGTGCCAGCACAGGACAGGGTAATTCACCCCTCCACTTT. This gives the protein CASTGQGNSPLHF. The V call is TRBV6-5, the J call TRBJ1-6; 8 positions match TRBD1. The V gene end was trimmed by 7 bases and the J gene end by 6 bases; junction bases not matched to a gene: 2. CDR1 is MNHEY and CDR2 is SVGAGI in the germline V gene. This CDR3 has 13 residues.

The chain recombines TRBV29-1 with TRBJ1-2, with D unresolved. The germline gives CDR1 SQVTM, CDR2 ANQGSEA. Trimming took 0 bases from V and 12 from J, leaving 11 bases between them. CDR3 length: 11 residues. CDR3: CSVEEGRADTF. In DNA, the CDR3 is TGCAGCGTTGAAGAAGGGCGGGCAGACACCTTC.

The CDR3 region is CASSFDRVQGAFF. CDR3 nucleotides: TGTGCCAGCAGCTTCGACAGGGTTCAAGGTGCTTTCTTT. The chain employs TRBV7-2 and TRBJ1-1, with TRBD1 identical over 7 bases. Germline lookup yields CDR1 SGHTA and CDR2 FQGNSA. V was clipped by 3 bases and J by 11 bases; unmatched bases: 9. The CDR3 is made up of 13 amino acids.

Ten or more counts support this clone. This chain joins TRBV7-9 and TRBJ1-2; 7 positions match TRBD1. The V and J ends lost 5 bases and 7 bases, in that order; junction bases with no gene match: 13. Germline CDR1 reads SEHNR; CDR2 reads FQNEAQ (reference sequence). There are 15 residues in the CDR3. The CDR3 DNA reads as TGTGCCAGCAGCCCAACCTTTACAGGGGTCTTTGGCTACACCTTC. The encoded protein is CASSPTFTGVFGYTF.

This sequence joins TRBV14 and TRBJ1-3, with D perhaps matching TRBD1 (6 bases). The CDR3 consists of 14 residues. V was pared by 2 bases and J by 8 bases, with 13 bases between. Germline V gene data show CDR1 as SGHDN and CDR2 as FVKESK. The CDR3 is CASSQPYEGDTIYF. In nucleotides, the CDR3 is TGTGCCAGCAGCCAACCCTATGAGGGGGACACCATATATTTT. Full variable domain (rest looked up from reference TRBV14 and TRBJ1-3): EAGVTQFPSHSVIEKGQTVTLRCDPISGHDNLYWYRRVMGKEIKFLLHFVKESKQDESGMPNNRFLAERTGGTYSTLKVQPAELEDSGVYFCASSQPYEGDTIYFGEGSWLTVV.

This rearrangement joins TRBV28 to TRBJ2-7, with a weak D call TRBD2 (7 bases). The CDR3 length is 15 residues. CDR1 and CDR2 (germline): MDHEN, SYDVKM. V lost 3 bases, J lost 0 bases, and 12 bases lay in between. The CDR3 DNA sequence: TGTGCCAGCAGTTTTGTGGGAGGGGGCTCCTACGAGCAGTACTTC. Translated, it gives CASSFVGGGSYEQYF.

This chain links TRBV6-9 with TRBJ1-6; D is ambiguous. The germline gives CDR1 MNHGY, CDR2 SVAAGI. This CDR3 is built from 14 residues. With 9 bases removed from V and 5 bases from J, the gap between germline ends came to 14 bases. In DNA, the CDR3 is TGTGCCAGACTCCAGACGGGTCATAATTCACCCCTCCACTTT. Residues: CARLQTGHNSPLHF.

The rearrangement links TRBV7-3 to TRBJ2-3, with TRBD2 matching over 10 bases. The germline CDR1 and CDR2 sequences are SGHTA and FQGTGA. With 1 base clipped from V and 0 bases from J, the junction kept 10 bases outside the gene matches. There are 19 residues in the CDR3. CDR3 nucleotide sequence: TGTGCCAGCAGCTTAAGGGGGACTAGCGCTAGCTCTAGCACAGATACGCAGTATTTT. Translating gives CASSLRGTSASSSTDTQYF.

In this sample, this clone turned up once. As DNA, the CDR3 is TGTGCCAGCAGTCCACCAGGACTAGCCGCGGGGGGGGAGCAGTACTTC. It translates to CASSPPGLAAGGEQYF. J is TRBJ2-7 and V is TRBV6-6; TRBD2 aligns across 9 bases. Germline assignment: CDR1 MNHNY and CDR2 SVGAGI (reference sequence). This CDR3 has 16 amino acids. V gave up 5 bases and J gave up 7 bases; unmatched junction bases: 15.